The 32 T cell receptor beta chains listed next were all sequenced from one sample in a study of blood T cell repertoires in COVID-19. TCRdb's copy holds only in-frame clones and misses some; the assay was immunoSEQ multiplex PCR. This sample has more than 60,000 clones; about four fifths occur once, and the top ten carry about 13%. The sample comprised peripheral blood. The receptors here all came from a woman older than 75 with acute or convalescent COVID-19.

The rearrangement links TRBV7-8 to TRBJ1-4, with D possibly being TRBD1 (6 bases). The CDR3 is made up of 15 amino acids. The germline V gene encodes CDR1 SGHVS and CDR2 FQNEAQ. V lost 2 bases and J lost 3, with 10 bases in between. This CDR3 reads CASSLRRTANEKLFF. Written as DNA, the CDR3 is TGTGCCAGCAGCTTAAGGAGGACAGCTAATGAAAAACTGTTTTTT. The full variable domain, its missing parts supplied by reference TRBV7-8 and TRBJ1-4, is GAGVSQSPRYKVAKRGQDVALRCDPISGHVSLFWYQQALGQGPEFLTYFQNEAQLDKSGLPSDRFFAERPEGSVSTLKIQRTQQEDSAVYLCASSLRRTANEKLFFGSGTQLSVL.

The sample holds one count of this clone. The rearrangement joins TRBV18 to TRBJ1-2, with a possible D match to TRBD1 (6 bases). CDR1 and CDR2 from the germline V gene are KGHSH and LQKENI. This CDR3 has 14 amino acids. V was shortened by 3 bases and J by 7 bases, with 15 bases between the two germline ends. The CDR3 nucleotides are TGTGCCAGCTCACCCTCGGGACAATACGTTGGCTACACCTTC. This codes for CASSPSGQYVGYTF.

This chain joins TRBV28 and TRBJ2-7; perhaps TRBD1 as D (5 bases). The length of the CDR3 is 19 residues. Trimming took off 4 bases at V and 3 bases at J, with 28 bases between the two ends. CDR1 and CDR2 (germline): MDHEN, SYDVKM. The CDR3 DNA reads TGTGCCAGCAGTTCATTATATCCGCAGACAGAGATCCTCTTCTACGAGCAGTACTTC. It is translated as CASSSLYPQTEILFYEQYF.

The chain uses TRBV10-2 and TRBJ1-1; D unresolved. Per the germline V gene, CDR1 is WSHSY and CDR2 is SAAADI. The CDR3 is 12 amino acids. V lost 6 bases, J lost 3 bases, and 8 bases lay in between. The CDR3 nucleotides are TGCGCCAGCAGGAGGTACGACACTGAAGCTTTCTTT. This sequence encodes CASRRYDTEAFF.

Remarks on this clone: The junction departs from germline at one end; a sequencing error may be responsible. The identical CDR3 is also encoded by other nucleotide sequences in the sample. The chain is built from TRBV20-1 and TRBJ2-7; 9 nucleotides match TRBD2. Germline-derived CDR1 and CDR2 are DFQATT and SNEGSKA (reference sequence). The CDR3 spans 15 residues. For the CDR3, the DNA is TGCTGTGCTAGTGGGGGGGGCGGGAGGGCCCACGAGCAGTACTTC. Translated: CCASGGGGRAHEQYF.

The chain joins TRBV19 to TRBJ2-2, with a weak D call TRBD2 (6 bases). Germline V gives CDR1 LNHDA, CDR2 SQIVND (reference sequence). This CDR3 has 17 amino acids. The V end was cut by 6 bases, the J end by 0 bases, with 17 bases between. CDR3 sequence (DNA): TGTGCCAGTAGAAGGGGAATTGGCGGGGCGAACACCGGGGAGCTGTTTTTT. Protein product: CASRRGIGGANTGELFF.

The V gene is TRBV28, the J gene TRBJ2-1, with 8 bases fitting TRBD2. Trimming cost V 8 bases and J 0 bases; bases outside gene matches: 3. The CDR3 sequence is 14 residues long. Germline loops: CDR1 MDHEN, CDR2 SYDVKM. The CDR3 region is CASQSGSSYNEQFF. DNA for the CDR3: TGTGCCAGCCAGAGCGGGAGCTCCTACAATGAGCAGTTCTTC.

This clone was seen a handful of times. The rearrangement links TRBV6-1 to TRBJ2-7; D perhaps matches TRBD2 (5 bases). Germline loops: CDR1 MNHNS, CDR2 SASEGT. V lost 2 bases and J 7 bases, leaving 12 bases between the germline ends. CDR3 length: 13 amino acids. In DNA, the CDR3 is TGTGCCAGCAGTGAAAGCGGTGGTGGTGAGCAGTACTTC. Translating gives CASSESGGGEQYF.

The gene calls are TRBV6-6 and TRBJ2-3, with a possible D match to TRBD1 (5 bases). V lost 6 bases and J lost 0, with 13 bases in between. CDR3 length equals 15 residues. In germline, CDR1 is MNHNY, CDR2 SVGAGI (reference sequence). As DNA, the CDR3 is TGTGCCAGCAGCCCCGGGCAGGGAAGCACAGATACGCAGTATTTT. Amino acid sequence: CASSPGQGSTDTQYF.

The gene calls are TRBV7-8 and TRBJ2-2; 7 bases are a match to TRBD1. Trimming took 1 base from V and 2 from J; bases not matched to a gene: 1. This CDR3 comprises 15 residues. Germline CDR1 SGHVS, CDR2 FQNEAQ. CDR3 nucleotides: TGTGCCAGCAGCTTAGGAGGGGGCAACACCGGGGAGCTGTTTTTT. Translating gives CASSLGGGNTGELFF.

The CDR3 DNA reads TGTGCCAGTAGTATTCGGGCTAGCACCCCTGAGCAGTTCTTC. Its protein is CASSIRASTPEQFF. This chain links TRBV19 with TRBJ2-1; D is possibly TRBD2 (5 bases). The CDR3 is 14 amino acids. CDR1 and CDR2 from the germline V gene are LNHDA and SQIVND (reference sequence). Between the trimmed V and J ends, which lost 3 bases and 9 bases, there was a span of 15 bases.

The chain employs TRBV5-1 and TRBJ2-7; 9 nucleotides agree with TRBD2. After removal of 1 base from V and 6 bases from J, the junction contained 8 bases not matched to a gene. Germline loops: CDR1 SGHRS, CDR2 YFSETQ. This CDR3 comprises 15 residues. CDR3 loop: CASSLSVAGAGEQYF. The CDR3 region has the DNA TGCGCCAGCAGCTTGTCCGTAGCGGGAGCAGGCGAGCAGTACTTC.

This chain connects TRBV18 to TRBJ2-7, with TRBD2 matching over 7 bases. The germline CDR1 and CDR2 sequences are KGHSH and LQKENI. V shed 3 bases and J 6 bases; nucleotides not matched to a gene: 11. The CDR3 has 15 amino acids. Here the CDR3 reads CASSPRTSSILEQYF. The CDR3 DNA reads TGTGCCAGCTCACCCAGGACTAGTTCCATCCTCGAGCAGTACTTC.

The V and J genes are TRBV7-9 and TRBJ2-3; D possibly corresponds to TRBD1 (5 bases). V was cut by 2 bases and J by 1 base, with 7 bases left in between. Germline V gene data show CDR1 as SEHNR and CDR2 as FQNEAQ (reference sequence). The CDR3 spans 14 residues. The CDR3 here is CASSLKGGTDTQYF. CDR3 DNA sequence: TGTGCCAGCAGCTTAAAAGGGGGCACAGATACGCAGTATTTT.

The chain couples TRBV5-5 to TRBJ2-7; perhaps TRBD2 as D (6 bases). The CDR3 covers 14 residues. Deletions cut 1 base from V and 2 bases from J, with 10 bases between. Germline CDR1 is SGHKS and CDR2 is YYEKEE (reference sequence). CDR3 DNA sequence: TGTGCCAGCAGCTTGTTGTGGACTACCTACGAGCAGTACTTC. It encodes CASSLLWTTYEQYF.

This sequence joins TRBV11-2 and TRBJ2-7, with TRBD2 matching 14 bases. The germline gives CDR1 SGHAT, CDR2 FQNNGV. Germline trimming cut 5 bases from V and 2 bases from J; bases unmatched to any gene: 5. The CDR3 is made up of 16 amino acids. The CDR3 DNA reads TGTGCCAGCAGCCGCCGACTAGCGGGAGGGACCTACGAGCAGTACTTC. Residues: CASSRRLAGGTYEQYF.

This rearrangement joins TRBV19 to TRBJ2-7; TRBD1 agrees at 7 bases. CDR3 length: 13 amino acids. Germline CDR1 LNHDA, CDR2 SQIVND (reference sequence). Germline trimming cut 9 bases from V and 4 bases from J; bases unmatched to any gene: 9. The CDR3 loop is CARLRTGSYEQYF. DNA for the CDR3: TGTGCCAGACTTAGGACAGGATCTTACGAGCAGTACTTC. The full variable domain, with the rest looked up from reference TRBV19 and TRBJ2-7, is DGGITQSPKYLFRKEGQNVTLSCEQNLNHDAMYWYRQDPGQGLRLIYYSQIVNDFQKGDIAEGYSVSREKKESFPLTVTSAQKNPTAFYLCARLRTGSYEQYFGPGTRLTVT.

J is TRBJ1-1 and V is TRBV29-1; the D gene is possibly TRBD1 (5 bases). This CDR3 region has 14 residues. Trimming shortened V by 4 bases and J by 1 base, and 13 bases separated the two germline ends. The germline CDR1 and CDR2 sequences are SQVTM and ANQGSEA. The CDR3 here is CSVVQGLRNTEAFF. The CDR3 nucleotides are TGCAGCGTTGTGCAGGGACTCAGGAACACTGAAGCTTTCTTT.

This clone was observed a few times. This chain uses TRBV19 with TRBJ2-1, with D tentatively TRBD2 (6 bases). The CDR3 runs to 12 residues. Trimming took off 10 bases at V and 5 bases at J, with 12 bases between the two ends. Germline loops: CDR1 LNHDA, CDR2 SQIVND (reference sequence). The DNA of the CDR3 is TGTGCCACCTTTGGCGGGAACAATGAGCAGTTCTTC. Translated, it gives CATFGGNNEQFF.

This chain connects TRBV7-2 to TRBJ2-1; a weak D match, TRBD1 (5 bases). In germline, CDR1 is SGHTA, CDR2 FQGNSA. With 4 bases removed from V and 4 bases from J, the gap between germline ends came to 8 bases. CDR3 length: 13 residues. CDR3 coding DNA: TGTGCCAGCAGCTCGACAGTATACAATGAGCAGTTCTTC. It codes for CASSSTVYNEQFF.

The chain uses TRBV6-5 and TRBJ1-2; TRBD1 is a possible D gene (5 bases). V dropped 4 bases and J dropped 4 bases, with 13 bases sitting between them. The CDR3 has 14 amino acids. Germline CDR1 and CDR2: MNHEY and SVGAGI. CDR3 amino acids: CASSSKGGGYGYTF. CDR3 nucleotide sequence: TGTGCCAGCAGTTCAAAGGGCGGGGGCTATGGCTACACCTTC.

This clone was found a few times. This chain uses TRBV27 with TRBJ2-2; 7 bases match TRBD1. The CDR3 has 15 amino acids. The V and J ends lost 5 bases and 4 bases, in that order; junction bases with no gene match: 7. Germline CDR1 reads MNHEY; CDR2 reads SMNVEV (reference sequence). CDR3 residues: CASSLTGVTTGELFF. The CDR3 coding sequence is TGTGCCAGCAGTCTCACAGGGGTAACCACCGGGGAGCTGTTTTTT.

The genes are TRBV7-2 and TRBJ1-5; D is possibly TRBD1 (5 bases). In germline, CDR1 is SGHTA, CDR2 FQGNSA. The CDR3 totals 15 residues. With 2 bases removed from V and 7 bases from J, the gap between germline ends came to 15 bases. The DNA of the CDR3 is TGTGCCAGCAGCTTACAGGGAGGAGGGAGCCAGCCCCAGCATTTT. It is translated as CASSLQGGGSQPQHF.

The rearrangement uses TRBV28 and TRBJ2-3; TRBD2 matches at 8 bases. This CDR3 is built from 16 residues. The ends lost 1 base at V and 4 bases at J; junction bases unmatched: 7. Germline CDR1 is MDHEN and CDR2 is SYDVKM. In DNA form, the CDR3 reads TGTGCCAGCAGTTTATATATGGCGGGAGGATCAGATACGCAGTATTTT. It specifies CASSLYMAGGSDTQYF.

The CDR3 nucleotides are TGTGCCAGTAGTATAGATGCCCAGGGACAGGGAAACTATGGCTACACCTTC. It codes for CASSIDAQGQGNYGYTF. The chain employs TRBV19 and TRBJ1-2; 9 nucleotides align to TRBD1. Germline V lookup: CDR1 LNHDA, CDR2 SQIVND (reference sequence). The CDR3 has 17 residues. V lost 0 bases, J lost 2 bases, and 7 bases stayed unmatched.

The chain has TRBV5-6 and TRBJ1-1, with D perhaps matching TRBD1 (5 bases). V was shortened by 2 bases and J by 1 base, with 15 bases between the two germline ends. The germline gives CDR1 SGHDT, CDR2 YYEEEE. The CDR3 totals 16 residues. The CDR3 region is CASSLIGARANTEAFF. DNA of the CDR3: TGTGCCAGCAGCTTAATAGGCGCCAGGGCGAACACTGAAGCTTTCTTT.

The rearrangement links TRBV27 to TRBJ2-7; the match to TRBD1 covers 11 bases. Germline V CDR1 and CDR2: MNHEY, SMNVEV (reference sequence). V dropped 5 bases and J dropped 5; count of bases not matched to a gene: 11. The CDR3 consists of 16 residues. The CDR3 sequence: CASSDGTGGVSDEQYF. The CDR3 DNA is TGTGCCAGCAGTGACGGGACAGGGGGTGTGAGCGACGAGCAGTACTTC.

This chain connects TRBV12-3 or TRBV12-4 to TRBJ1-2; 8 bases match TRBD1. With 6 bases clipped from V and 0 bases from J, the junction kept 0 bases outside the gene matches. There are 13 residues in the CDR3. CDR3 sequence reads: CASRGQANYGYTF. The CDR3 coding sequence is TGTGCCAGCAGGGGACAGGCTAACTATGGCTACACCTTC.

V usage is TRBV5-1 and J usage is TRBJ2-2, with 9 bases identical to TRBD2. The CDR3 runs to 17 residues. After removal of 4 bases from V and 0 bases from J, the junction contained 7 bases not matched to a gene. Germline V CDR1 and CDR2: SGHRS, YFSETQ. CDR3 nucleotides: TGCGCCAGCAGCACCCATAGCGGGGGAACGAACACCGGGGAGCTGTTTTTT. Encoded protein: CASSTHSGGTNTGELFF.

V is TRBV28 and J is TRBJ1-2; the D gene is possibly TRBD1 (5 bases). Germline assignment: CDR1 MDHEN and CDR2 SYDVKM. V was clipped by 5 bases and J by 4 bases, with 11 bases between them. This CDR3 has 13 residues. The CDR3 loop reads CASSGQGPYGYTF. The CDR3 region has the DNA TGTGCCAGCAGTGGGCAGGGTCCCTATGGCTACACCTTC.

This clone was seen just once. CDR3 sequence reads: CASSYSIRTANTEAFF. The CDR3, as DNA: TGTGCCAGCAGTTACTCGATACGGACAGCGAACACTGAAGCTTTCTTT. J is TRBJ1-1 and V is TRBV6-6; a possible D gene is TRBD1 (6 bases). V lost 0 bases and J lost 1, with 12 bases in between. The CDR3 has 16 amino acids. Germline CDR1 and CDR2: MNHNY and SVGAGI (reference sequence).

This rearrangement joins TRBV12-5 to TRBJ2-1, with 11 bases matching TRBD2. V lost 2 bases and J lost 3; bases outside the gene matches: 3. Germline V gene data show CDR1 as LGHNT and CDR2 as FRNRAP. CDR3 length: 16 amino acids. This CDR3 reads CASGLPLAGGYNEQFF. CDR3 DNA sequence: TGTGCTAGTGGTTTGCCTCTAGCGGGGGGCTACAATGAGCAGTTCTTC.